Below are 27 T cell receptor beta chains sequenced from a single sample in a study of T cells after yellow fever vaccination (dated by TCRdb to 2018 to 2020). Library preparation was by 5' RACE. Sequencer: Illumina HiSeq 2500. Starting from the raw public reads, TCRdb applied fastp trimming at Q25, assembled clones with MiXCR and retained in-frame beta chains. Every CDR3 protein is listed once, alongside the most common genes and DNA of its rows. This sample is represented by around 50,000 distinct CDR3 sequences; roughly 7.4% of them were singletons. Roughly 27% of the sample is held by the ten biggest clonotypes. What this sample's treatment or condition label stands for: live attenuated yellow fever vaccine strain. The material was CD8+ T cells sorted from PBMCs, obtained less than 16 days after the first yellow fever vaccination. The receptors were gathered from a young man who received the YFV17D yellow fever vaccine.

The rearrangement joins TRBV6-6 to TRBJ2-1; weak D call: TRBD2 (6 bases). Trimming pared 0 bases from V and 9 bases from J, leaving 9 bases between. CDR1 and CDR2 from the germline V gene are MNHNY and SVGAGI (reference sequence). This CDR3 has 13 amino acids. CDR3 protein: CASSYSRGGEQFF. The CDR3 coding sequence is TGTGCCAGCAGTTACTCTAGGGGAGGTGAGCAGTTCTTC.

This clonotype has a count of ten or more. The chain joins TRBV6-2 or TRBV6-3 to TRBJ2-7; D remains ambiguous. V was shortened by 7 bases and J by 4 bases, with 11 bases between the two germline ends. CDR3 length: 12 residues. Germline CDR1 and CDR2: MNHEY and SVGEGT. The CDR3 DNA is TGTGCCAGCAACCTCCCCCATTACGAGCAGTACTTC. Residues: CASNLPHYEQYF.

This clonotype was recorded at least ten times. The chain joins TRBV4-2 to TRBJ1-1; D possibly corresponds to TRBD1 (5 bases). CDR3 size: 13 residues. Trimming stripped 3 bases from V and 4 bases from J, with 9 bases between. The germline V gene has CDR1 LGHNA and CDR2 YNFKEQ. CDR3 sequence: CASSHGGATEAFF. CDR3 sequence (DNA): TGTGCCAGCAGCCACGGGGGAGCCACTGAAGCTTTCTTT.

The table lists this clonotype with a few counts. This rearrangement joins TRBV6-5 to TRBJ1-4, with 12 positions matching TRBD1. Germline V gene sequence: CDR1 MNHEY, CDR2 SVGAGI. V dropped 6 bases and J dropped 7; count of bases not matched to a gene: 12. CDR3 length: 17 residues. The CDR3 region is CASSRDRGREEGEKLFF. CDR3 coding DNA: TGTGCCAGCAGCCGGGACAGGGGGCGAGAGGAAGGTGAAAAACTGTTTTTT.

Ten or more counts support this clonotype. The V gene is TRBV7-9, the J gene TRBJ2-3; D is ambiguous. CDR1 and CDR2 (germline): SEHNR, FQNEAQ (reference sequence). The V end lost 3 bases, the J end lost 4 bases, and 14 bases lay between the germline ends. The length of the CDR3 is 15 residues. CDR3 nucleotide sequence: TGTGCCAGCAGCTTTACAGAAGACCGGGCAGATACGCAGTATTTT. As protein: CASSFTEDRADTQYF.

This clonotype has ten or more counts. The chain couples TRBV27 to TRBJ2-5, with 7 bases lining up with TRBD2. CDR1 is MNHEY and CDR2 is SMNVEV in the germline V gene (reference sequence). Germline trimming cut 3 bases from V and 2 bases from J; bases unmatched to any gene: 3. This CDR3 has 14 amino acids. CDR3 loop: CASSFTGGQETQYF. The CDR3 coding sequence is TGTGCCAGCAGTTTCACCGGGGGGCAAGAGACCCAGTACTTC.

This clonotype occurred many times. This sequence joins TRBV4-3 and TRBJ2-7; TRBD1 matches at 8 bases. The V and J ends lost 0 bases and 4 bases, in that order; junction bases with no gene match: 5. The germline V gene encodes CDR1 LGHNA and CDR2 YSLEER. This CDR3 contains 15 residues. The CDR3 region is CASSQERDRGYEQYF. Written as DNA, the CDR3 is TGCGCCAGCAGCCAAGAACGCGACAGGGGTTACGAGCAGTACTTC.

This clonotype has ten or more counts. The chain couples TRBV11-2 to TRBJ1-1; tentative D call: TRBD1 (5 bases). Looked up from germline, CDR1 is SGHAT and CDR2 is FQNNGV. V lost 5 bases to trimming and J lost 0 bases, with 13 bases between them. The length of the CDR3 is 15 residues. The CDR3 is CASSIRQRLNTEAFF. The CDR3, as DNA: TGTGCCAGCAGCATAAGACAGAGATTGAACACTGAAGCTTTCTTT.

This clonotype showed up many times. V and J are TRBV5-1 and TRBJ2-2; the match to TRBD2 covers 7 bases. Germline loops: CDR1 SGHRS, CDR2 YFSETQ. V shed 0 bases and J 6 bases; nucleotides not matched to a gene: 17. This CDR3 is built from 19 residues. The CDR3 here is CASSLAPQRGPTLAGELFF. CDR3 nucleotides: TGCGCCAGCAGCTTGGCCCCCCAGCGGGGTCCTACACTTGCCGGGGAGCTGTTTTTT.

Only one count was recorded for this clonotype. The rearrangement joins TRBV2 to TRBJ1-2; D call uncertain. V was trimmed by 4 bases and J by 6 bases, leaving 12 bases between them. The CDR3 is made up of 13 amino acids. Germline CDR1 and CDR2: SNHLY and FYNNEI. CDR3 sequence (DNA): TGTGCCAGCAGTGTAACGGAACTAGATGGCTACACCTTC. Translation gives CASSVTELDGYTF.

This clonotype was observed at least ten times. The genes are TRBV10-3 and TRBJ2-7; TRBD1 matches 10 bases. Looked up from germline, CDR1 is ENHRY and CDR2 is SYGVKD. V dropped 0 bases and J dropped 2; count of bases not matched to a gene: 1. There are 15 residues in the CDR3. In DNA, the CDR3 is TGTGCCATCAGTGAGTCGGGGACAGGGGCCTACGAGCAGTACTTC. Translation: CAISESGTGAYEQYF.

At least ten counts were recorded for this clonotype. The gene calls are TRBV20-1 and TRBJ1-2; weak D call: TRBD1 (5 bases). Germline V gene data show CDR1 as DFQATT and CDR2 as SNEGSKA (reference sequence). This CDR3 has 13 residues. Trimming shortened V by 0 bases and J by 8 bases, and 13 bases separated the two germline ends. CDR3 region: CSARDPHGQGYTF. CDR3 DNA sequence: TGCAGTGCTAGAGATCCTCATGGACAAGGCTACACCTTC.

This clonotype was picked up many times. The rearrangement links TRBV20-1 to TRBJ2-7; D tentatively reads TRBD1 or TRBD2 (6 bases each). This CDR3 spans 11 amino acids. Germline CDR1 is DFQATT and CDR2 is SNEGSKA (reference sequence). DNA for the CDR3: TGCAGCCCCGGGGGCACCTACGAGCAGTACGTC. It is translated as CSPGGTYEQYV.

The table lists this clonotype with many counts. The chain's CDR3 is CASSPLGRSTEAFF. Written as DNA, the CDR3 is TGCGCCAGCAGCCCCTTGGGCAGATCCACTGAAGCTTTCTTT. V gene TRBV4-1 combines with J gene TRBJ1-1; unclear D gene. Trimming shortened V by 4 bases and J by 4 bases, and 13 bases separated the two germline ends. This CDR3 contains 14 residues. Per the germline V gene, CDR1 is MGHRA and CDR2 is YSYEKL.

With regard to this clonotype: Since a much larger clone is just one base distant, this may be a read error. V usage is TRBV12-3 or TRBV12-4 and J usage is TRBJ2-5; perhaps TRBD1 as D (6 bases). Trimming shortened V by 5 bases and J by 5 bases, and 15 bases separated the two germline ends. This CDR3 has 14 residues. This chain's CDR3 is CASSHSQGTETQYF. The CDR3 coding sequence is TGTGCCAGCAGTCACAGTCAGGGGACGGAGACCCAGTACTTC.

This clonotype was seen a few times. The rearrangement joins TRBV4-3 to TRBJ2-3; D unresolved. The germline V gene encodes CDR1 LGHNA and CDR2 YSLEER. Trimming stripped 0 bases from V and 1 base from J, with 5 bases between. The CDR3 is 14 amino acids. CDR3: CASSQDGGTDTQYF. The CDR3 nucleotides read TGCGCCAGCAGCCAAGATGGGGGCACAGATACGCAGTATTTT.

This clonotype was seen ten or more times. V is TRBV6-6 and J is TRBJ2-3; D is unclear. The CDR3 is 11 residues long. V dropped 8 bases and J dropped 6 bases, with 9 bases sitting between them. Looked up from germline, CDR1 is MNHNY and CDR2 is SVGAGI (reference sequence). In DNA form, the CDR3 reads TGTGCCAGCGGGCAGAGGGATACGCAGTATTTT. Translation gives CASGQRDTQYF.

Many counts were recorded for this clonotype. J is TRBJ2-6 and V is TRBV27; 7 bases agree with TRBD1. The germline V gene has CDR1 MNHEY and CDR2 SMNVEV (reference sequence). The CDR3 loop spans 16 amino acids. Trimming took 6 bases from V and 4 from J; bases not matched to a gene: 9. CDR3 amino acids: CASSSDRANGANVLTF. The CDR3 nucleotides are TGTGCCAGCAGCTCCGACAGGGCTAACGGGGCCAACGTCCTGACTTTC.

This clonotype was seen a handful of times. The chain employs TRBV19 and TRBJ2-2, with a tentative D call TRBD1 (6 bases). Germline values: CDR1 LNHDA, CDR2 SQIVND (reference sequence). The CDR3 runs to 15 residues. V lost 6 bases, J lost 1 base, and 12 bases lay in between. This CDR3 reads CASSTGTQNTGELFF. The CDR3 DNA is TGTGCCAGTAGCACCGGGACACAGAACACCGGGGAGCTGTTTTTT.

This clonotype was counted many times. The chain employs TRBV11-2 and TRBJ1-1, with a tentative D call TRBD1 (5 bases). The CDR3 runs 15 residues. CDR1 and CDR2 from the germline V gene are SGHAT and FQNNGV. V was cut by 3 bases and J by 5 bases, with 16 bases left in between. The DNA of the CDR3 is TGTGCCAGCAGCTTCGGACGACAGATGGGGACTGAAGCTTTCTTT. This sequence encodes CASSFGRQMGTEAFF.

In its sample, this clonotype was seen many times. The CDR3 loop is CASSLVRAGNTIYF. DNA of the CDR3: TGTGCCAGCAGCTTAGTCCGGGCTGGAAACACCATATATTTT. The chain combines TRBV7-2 with TRBJ1-3, with D unresolved. V was shortened by 1 base and J by 2 bases, with 6 bases between the two germline ends. CDR1 is SGHTA and CDR2 is FQGNSA in the germline V gene. This CDR3 contains 14 residues. Based on the CDR3 plus reference TRBV7-2 and TRBJ1-3, the full variable domain is GAGVSQSPSNKVTEKGKDVELRCDPISGHTALYWYRQSLGQGLEFLIYFQGNSAPDKSGLPSDRFSAERTGGSVSTLTIQRTQQEDSAVYLCASSLVRAGNTIYFGEGSWLTVV.

In this sample, this clonotype turned up a few times. The gene calls are TRBV5-1 and TRBJ1-1; D is undetermined. Germline V gene lookup returns CDR1 SGHRS and CDR2 YFSETQ. The CDR3 consists of 14 residues. The V end lost 0 bases, the J end lost 1 base, and 7 bases lay between the germline ends. The CDR3 is CASSLEIPNTEAFF. CDR3 in DNA: TGCGCCAGCAGCTTGGAGATACCGAACACTGAAGCTTTCTTT.

At least ten counts were recorded for this clonotype. V is TRBV28 and J is TRBJ1-1, with TRBD1 as a possible D gene (5 bases). The CDR3 covers 16 residues. Germline CDR1 is MDHEN and CDR2 is SYDVKM. Trimming left V 3 bases short and J 6 bases short, with 20 bases between. CDR3 protein: CASSFAVGRGEAEAFF. CDR3 sequence (DNA): TGTGCCAGCAGTTTCGCAGTTGGGAGGGGCGAGGCTGAAGCTTTCTTT.

At least ten counts were recorded for this clonotype. The V and J genes are TRBV6-5 and TRBJ1-2; 9 positions agree with TRBD1. The CDR3 has 14 amino acids. CDR1 is MNHEY and CDR2 is SVGAGI in the germline V gene. Trimming at V came to 4 bases and at J to 5 bases, leaving 5 bases not matched to a gene. The CDR3 sequence: CASSSGGQGYGYTF. Here the CDR3 DNA reads TGTGCCAGCAGTTCGGGAGGACAGGGGTATGGCTACACCTTC.

The sample holds many counts of this clonotype. The J gene is TRBJ1-5, the V gene TRBV4-3; 7 bases are a match to TRBD1. Germline trimming cut 0 bases from V and 2 bases from J; bases unmatched to any gene: 1. The CDR3 loop spans 15 amino acids. The V gene's germline CDR1 is LGHNA and CDR2 YSLEER. This CDR3 reads CASSQDTGGNQPQHF. The CDR3 coding sequence is TGCGCCAGCAGCCAAGATACAGGGGGCAATCAGCCCCAGCATTTT.

The sample holds a few counts of this clonotype. J is TRBJ1-1 and V is TRBV27; D is perhaps TRBD1 (5 bases). Germline CDR1 is MNHEY and CDR2 is SMNVEV (reference sequence). This CDR3 has 14 amino acids. Trimming pared 5 bases from V and 5 bases from J, leaving 15 bases between. DNA of the CDR3: TGTGCCAGCAGTCCCGGGCTCGGGGGGACTGAAGCTTTCTTT. This codes for CASSPGLGGTEAFF.

This clonotype has at least ten counts. This chain uses TRBV12-5 with TRBJ2-3; 14 bases agree with TRBD2. Trimming took 4 bases from V and 3 from J; bases not matched to a gene: 9. From germline, CDR1 is LGHNT and CDR2 FRNRAP. This CDR3 spans 18 amino acids. CDR3 loop: CASGWNTGLAGGTDTQYF. DNA of the CDR3: TGTGCTAGTGGTTGGAACACAGGACTAGCGGGGGGTACAGATACGCAGTATTTT.